Listed below are T cell receptor beta chains from one sample, sequenced in a study of blood T cells in healthy people across ages. MiXCR, run by TCRdb on the 5' RACE reads, gives a single entry per CDR3 protein. The repertoire holds over 550,000 distinct CDR3 sequences, with about 30% as singletons. Sequenced: blood. All receptors come from a woman aged 80 or older in good health. Both conserved end residues are trimmed from each CDR3.

TRBV20-1	TRBJ2-3	SSRGLRDEDTQY
TRBV11-1	.	ASSPAGTSGGVYSSYNEQY
TRBV28	TRBJ1-2	ASNRFTYGYT
TRBV12-3/TRBV12-4	TRBJ1-2	ASGSDYGYT
TRBV6-5	TRBJ1-1	ASSTRTGQAF
TRBV12-3/TRBV12-4	TRBJ2-4	ASRRTGGDIQY
TRBV4-2	TRBJ1-3	ASSQSGGAEYTIY
TRBV11-2	TRBJ2-1	ASSPPGRDEQF
TRBV5-1	TRBJ1-1	ASSFGELVSTEVF
TRBV6-2/TRBV6-3	TRBJ2-5	ASSYSPALAGDQETQY
TRBV5-1	TRBJ1-2	ASSGGTGLHNGYT
TRBV12-3/TRBV12-4	TRBJ1-2	ASSSVIRGGVGGYT
TRBV2	TRBJ1-5	ASRPREDQPQH
TRBV27	TRBJ2-2	ASKVTGNTGELF
TRBV9	TRBJ2-1	ASSVGDRGLWNEQF
TRBV20-1	TRBJ2-4	SANGKGGKNIQY
TRBV28	TRBJ2-7	ASSAGTSGGNEQY
TRBV3-1	TRBJ1-2	ASSQVGTRGYT
TRBV7-9	TRBJ2-5	ASSLGAYQETQY
TRBV20-1	TRBJ2-4	SARDLIFKGGSSRGAPQL
TRBV20-1	TRBJ2-5	SASPGGAEWTETQY
TRBV5-1	TRBJ2-1	ASSLGGAAYNEQF
TRBV9	TRBJ1-5	ASNFDGDSNQPQH
TRBV2	TRBJ2-3	ASVSTDTQY
TRBV11-3	TRBJ2-1	ASSFPSGGNEQF
TRBV6-6	TRBJ2-7	ASTGGAPYEQY
TRBV7-6	TRBJ1-5	ASSLWDGDQPQH
TRBV4-1	TRBJ1-4	ASSQTPYKNEKLF
TRBV6-2/TRBV6-3	TRBJ2-1	ASRSSGEGKQF
TRBV6-5	TRBJ1-1	ASSYGLRANTEAF
TRBV28	TRBJ2-4	ASSLSSGGRSGQY